A single sample gave rise to the 21 T cell receptor beta chains below, sequenced in a study of graft-versus-host responses after intestinal transplantation. Their antigens are not known. Repertoires were generated with immunoSEQ multiplex PCR, while TCRdb's copy carries only in-frame clones and drops some. The data contain some 86,000 clones, 90% to 95% of them singletons. Source: unstimulated CD4+ T cells sorted from spleen or lymph node cells, taken before intestinal transplant. Source of these receptors: a human donor who received an intestinal transplant.

The chain couples TRBV1 to TRBJ1-5. TRBV1 represents a pseudogene. This CDR3 comprises 17 residues. DNA of the CDR3: TGCACCAGCAGCCAAAGACATTTAGGAGGGGAGAATCAGCCCCAGCATTTT. This translates into CTSSQRHLGGENQPQHF.

The chain carries TRBV6-5 and TRBJ2-3; 7 positions agree with TRBD1. The germline gives CDR1 MNHEY, CDR2 SVGAGI. Losses at the gene ends were 9 bases for V and 4 bases for J; bases not matched to a gene: 13. The CDR3 loop spans 15 amino acids. CDR3 bases: TGTGCCAGTAAGTCGACAGGGTCGGAGGCAGATACGCAGTATTTT. This sequence encodes CASKSTGSEADTQYF.

The chain employs TRBV27 and TRBJ2-3, with TRBD1 as a possible D gene (5 bases). Germline CDR1 reads MNHEY; CDR2 reads SMNVEV (reference sequence). CDR3 size: 15 residues. V lost 2 bases, J lost 5 bases, and 14 bases lay in between. In DNA form, the CDR3 reads TGTGCCAGCAGTTTAACAGGACGTAAAGTAGATACGCAGTATTTT. Protein product: CASSLTGRKVDTQYF.

The rearrangement links TRBV19 to TRBJ1-1, with 7 positions matching TRBD1. Germline CDR1 LNHDA, CDR2 SQIVND (reference sequence). This CDR3 contains 14 residues. After removal of 4 bases from V and 4 bases from J, the junction contained 6 bases not matched to a gene. In nucleotides, the CDR3 is TGTGCCAGTAGTAGTTACGAGGGGGCCACTGAAGCTTTCTTT. Protein sequence: CASSSYEGATEAFF.

The gene calls are TRBV4-3 and TRBJ2-2; 7 nucleotides match TRBD1. Germline CDR1 and CDR2: LGHNA and YSLEER. The CDR3 contains 14 residues. J gave up 4 bases and V 2 bases, and 1 base lay outside the gene matches. The CDR3 DNA sequence: TGCGCCAGCAGCCAAAGACAGGGCACCGGGGAGCTGTTTTTT. This codes for CASSQRQGTGELFF.

The chain uses TRBV15 and TRBJ2-5; the match to TRBD2 covers 7 bases. The trim removed 3 bases at V and 3 bases at J, leaving 4 bases unmatched. The germline CDR1 and CDR2 sequences are LNHNV and YYDKDF (reference sequence). The CDR3 length is 14 residues. CDR3 protein: CATSRGGVEETQYF. In DNA, the CDR3 is TGTGCCACCAGCAGGGGGGGGGTGGAAGAGACCCAGTACTTC.

Comments on this clone: A read error may produce the germline difference seen at one junction end. V is TRBV29-1 and J is TRBJ1-1; D remains unclear. Germline V gives CDR1 SQVTM, CDR2 ANQGSEA. The CDR3 loop spans 11 amino acids. The CDR3 region has the DNA TGCAGCGTTGAAGGAGGAGTCGTCCTGGGCTTT. It specifies CSVEGGVVLGF.

Concerning this clone: At the DNA level, this CDR3 is encoded by other sequences in the same sample as well. The chain combines TRBV5-1 with TRBJ2-3, with TRBD2 matching over 7 bases. The CDR3 runs to 15 residues. V dropped 0 bases and J dropped 0; count of bases not matched to a gene: 1. Looked up from germline, CDR1 is SGHRS and CDR2 is YFSETQ. CDR3 in amino acids: CASSLAGGSTDTQYF. The CDR3 bases are TGCGCCAGCAGCTTGGCGGGGGGTAGCACAGATACGCAGTATTTT.

This chain connects TRBV2 to TRBJ2-2, with TRBD1 matching 10 bases. CDR1 is SNHLY and CDR2 is FYNNEI in the germline V gene. The CDR3 consists of 16 residues. Trimming at V came to 6 bases and at J to 5 bases, leaving 9 bases not matched to a gene. The CDR3 is CASRVGTGVKTGELFF. The CDR3 DNA is TGTGCCAGCAGGGTTGGGACAGGGGTAAAAACCGGGGAGCTGTTTTTT. The entire variable domain, with the rest obtained from reference TRBV2 and TRBJ2-2, is as follows: EPEVTQTPSHQVTQMGQEVILRCVPISNHLYFYWYRQILGQKVEFLVSFYNNEISEKSEIFDDQFSVERPDGSNFTLKIRSTKLEDSAMYFCASRVGTGVKTGELFFGEGSRLTVL.

The V and J genes are TRBV29-1 and TRBJ1-4; D might be TRBD1 (5 bases). There are 12 residues in the CDR3. V gave up 6 bases and J gave up 8 bases, with 13 bases separating them. Germline CDR1 and CDR2: SQVTM and ANQGSEA. CDR3 protein: CSVSAGGEKLFF. The CDR3 DNA is TGCAGCGTCTCGGCCGGGGGAGAAAAACTGTTTTTT.

V is TRBV19 and J is TRBJ2-3; 10 bases fit TRBD2. This CDR3 region has 16 residues. The V segment lost 4 bases and the J segment 2 bases; nucleotides outside the gene matches: 6. CDR1 is LNHDA and CDR2 is SQIVND in the germline V gene (reference sequence). The CDR3 nucleotides are TGTGCCAGTAGTAGGGATAGCGGGGGGCCCACAGATACGCAGTATTTT. This sequence encodes CASSRDSGGPTDTQYF.

V and J are TRBV5-6 and TRBJ1-1; 8 bases map to TRBD1. The CDR3 extends over 17 amino acids. CDR1 is SGHDT, CDR2 YYEEEE, per germline. V lost 0 bases to trimming and J lost 3 bases; unmatched junction nucleotides: 10. The CDR3 DNA sequence: TGTGCCAGCAGCTTGGGGCAGGGGGCCCCTCGGGACACTGAAGCTTTCTTT. Encoded protein: CASSLGQGAPRDTEAFF.

The chain recombines TRBV7-8 with TRBJ2-1; maybe TRBD2 (5 bases). Germline values: CDR1 SGHVS, CDR2 FQNEAQ. Trimming removed 5 bases at V and 4 bases at J, with 15 bases between. This CDR3 region has 15 residues. CDR3 amino acids: CASSIPGLNYNEQFF. The DNA of the CDR3 is TGTGCCAGCAGCATTCCTGGACTTAATTACAATGAGCAGTTCTTC.

The table lists this clone with a count of one. The rearrangement uses TRBV19 and TRBJ2-3, with D perhaps TRBD2 (7 bases). The CDR3 has 16 residues. The V gene's germline CDR1 is LNHDA and CDR2 SQIVND (reference sequence). V was shortened by 3 bases and J by 4 bases, with 17 bases between the two germline ends. The CDR3 nucleotides read TGTGCCAGTAGTATGTGGTGGGGGGGCGTCGCAGATACGCAGTATTTT. Its translation is CASSMWWGGVADTQYF.

V is TRBV6-5 and J is TRBJ1-2; TRBD1 aligns across 7 bases. After removal of 5 bases from V and 0 bases from J, the junction contained 3 bases not matched to a gene. Germline lookup yields CDR1 MNHEY and CDR2 SVGAGI. CDR3 size: 14 residues. The DNA for the CDR3 is TGTGCCAGCAGTCAGGACAGGACTAACTATGGCTACACCTTC. This codes for CASSQDRTNYGYTF.

This clone appeared once. V usage is TRBV4-3 and J usage is TRBJ2-7; 9 nucleotides match TRBD2. Germline V gene lookup returns CDR1 LGHNA and CDR2 YSLEER. The CDR3 extends over 16 amino acids. Trimming cost V 0 bases and J 2 bases; bases outside gene matches: 5. DNA of the CDR3: TGCGCCAGCAGCCAAGATGCGAGCGGGGGGCCCTACGAGCAGTACTTC. The encoded protein is CASSQDASGGPYEQYF.

The chain employs TRBV6-5 and TRBJ1-2; no firm D call. Germline CDR1 MNHEY, CDR2 SVGAGI. This CDR3 region has 14 residues. The germline V and J ends were trimmed by 2 bases and 8 bases, with 15 bases remaining between them. This chain's CDR3 is CASSYSPSGPGYTF. The CDR3 coding sequence is TGTGCCAGCAGTTACAGCCCGTCTGGGCCCGGCTACACCTTC.

The rearrangement uses TRBV7-9 and TRBJ2-7; 10 nucleotides align to TRBD1. This CDR3 is built from 15 residues. The V and J ends lost 3 bases and 2 bases, in that order; junction bases with no gene match: 4. Germline loops: CDR1 SEHNR, CDR2 FQNEAQ (reference sequence). The CDR3 spells CASSLPGQGPYEQYF. CDR3 sequence (DNA): TGTGCCAGCAGCTTGCCGGGACAGGGGCCCTACGAGCAGTACTTC.

In its sample, this clone was seen once. The CDR3 nucleotides read TGTGCCAGCATCAAGGTGTCACAGGGGGGTCGGGAGACCCAGTACTTC. Its translation is CASIKVSQGGRETQYF. J is TRBJ2-5 and V is TRBV5-6; 8 bases align to TRBD1. Germline CDR1 is SGHDT and CDR2 is YYEEEE. Unmatched junction bases numbered 15, after V lost 6 bases and J lost 5 bases. The CDR3 covers 16 residues.

The genes are TRBV18 and TRBJ2-7, with 11 nucleotides matching TRBD2. V lost 2 bases, J lost 6 bases, and 3 bases stayed unmatched. This CDR3 comprises 14 residues. CDR1 is KGHSH and CDR2 is LQKENI in the germline V gene. The CDR3 protein is CASSPTSGGAEQYF. The CDR3 DNA follows: TGTGCCAGCTCACCAACTAGCGGGGGCGCCGAGCAGTACTTC.

V usage is TRBV4-3 and J usage is TRBJ2-2; D remains ambiguous. Trimming took 3 bases from V and 0 from J, leaving 8 bases between them. CDR1 and CDR2 (germline): LGHNA, YSLEER. CDR3 length: 15 amino acids. The CDR3 here is CASSQSRANTGELFF. CDR3 nucleotide sequence: TGCGCCAGCAGCCAGTCGCGCGCGAACACCGGGGAGCTGTTTTTT.